The T cell receptor beta chain under discussion was sequenced for a study of T cells in Graves' hyperthyroidism and ophthalmopathy. RNA transcripts were the template for amplifying TCR beta CDR3 regions. The TCR CDR3 was amplified in a first-round RT-PCR using the HTBI primer set. TCRdb recomputed calls from the multiplex PCR reads with MiXCR, one row per CDR3 protein. Altogether 450,000 to 650,000 distinct CDR3 sequences are present, roughly 15% being singletons, with the ten largest covering roughly 15%. Broader study findings: Most thyroid clonotypes expanded above 0.001 were also detected in blood.

The table lists this clonotype with many counts. Its antigen is currently unknown. The sequencing sample was made of blood. The source is a woman aged 18-35 years with Graves' ophthalmopathy.

This chain's CDR3 is CASSLAPGQTSTGELFF. The CDR3 region has the DNA TGTGCCAGCAGTTTAGCGCCGGGACAGACGTCCACCGGGGAGCTGTTTTTT. V gene TRBV12-3 or TRBV12-4 combines with J gene TRBJ2-2; 7 bases align to TRBD1. The CDR3 extends over 17 amino acids. The V segment lost 0 bases and the J segment 4 bases; nucleotides outside the gene matches: 8.